Included here is one T cell receptor beta chain sequence, with context. This record comes from a study of blood T cell repertoires in COVID-19. Overall study: Italy, Spain and the United States were the sources of the convalescent and acute COVID-19 samples.

Per germline, CDR1 LNHDA and CDR2 SQIVND (reference sequence). The CDR3 is 15 amino acids. V dropped 1 base and J dropped 0 bases, with 7 bases sitting between them. In the source study's methods: Counts of nucleated cells, estimated from reference gene primer amplification, were obtained. Data came from immunoSEQ multiplex PCR; TCRdb stores just in-frame clones and leaves some out. V, J and clone size derive from that table, while D and trimming were established from the DNA sequence. The table records 140,000 to 150,000 clones, approximately 80% of them present only once. The sequenced material came from peripheral blood. V usage is TRBV19 and J usage is TRBJ2-1; D ambiguous. The sequence was collected from a man aged 60 to 69 with active or convalescent COVID-19. In DNA form, the CDR3 reads TGTGCCAGTAGTATAGCGGGTAACTCCTACAATGAGCAGTTCTTC. This translates into CASSIAGNSYNEQFF.